The 30 T cell receptor beta chains reported below all come from one sample, sequenced in a study of CD8+ T cells in alopecia areata. cDNA serving as the sequencing template came from extracted, reverse transcribed RNA. The protocol was immunoSEQ multiplex PCR, while the TCRdb copy is restricted to in-frame clones and leaves out a portion. The table records about 110,000 clones, roughly 59% of them present only once. What was sequenced was CD8+ T cells sorted from blood. The receptor source for this set is a human donor in good health.

The rearrangement links TRBV13 to TRBJ2-3; D not certain. Germline CDR1 is PRHDT and CDR2 is FYEKMQ (reference sequence). With 5 bases removed from V and 2 bases from J, the gap between germline ends came to 5 bases. This CDR3 contains 12 residues. The DNA for the CDR3 is TGTGCCAGCAGCCCCACCACAGATACGCAGTATTTT. It specifies CASSPTTDTQYF. Based on the CDR3 plus reference TRBV13 and TRBJ2-3, the full variable domain is AAGVIQSPRHLIKEKRETATLKCYPIPRHDTVYWYQQGPGQDPQFLISFYEKMQSDKGSIPDRFSAQQFSDYHSELNMSSLELGDSALYFCASSPTTDTQYFGPGTRLTVL.

V is TRBV7-2 and J is TRBJ1-1; weak D call: TRBD1 (5 bases). The V gene's germline CDR1 is SGHTA and CDR2 FQGNSA. The V end was cut by 5 bases, the J end by 3 bases, with 7 bases between. CDR3 size: 12 residues. The CDR3 sequence is CASSGGYTEAFF. The CDR3 DNA is TGTGCCAGCAGCGGGGGTTACACTGAAGCTTTCTTT.

In nucleotides, the CDR3 is TGTGCCAGCAGTGAAGCGCTCCGGGGTAATTCACCCCTCCACTTT. Residues: CASSEALRGNSPLHF. The chain uses TRBV6-1 and TRBJ1-6, with D unclear. V dropped 0 bases and J dropped 6 bases, with 9 bases sitting between them. Germline CDR1 is MNHNS and CDR2 is SASEGT. The CDR3 has 15 residues.

V is TRBV7-6 and J is TRBJ2-5; 8 nucleotides agree with TRBD2. CDR1 and CDR2 (germline): SGHVS, FNYEAQ. V gave up 1 base and J gave up 3 bases; unmatched junction bases: 4. The length of the CDR3 is 15 residues. The CDR3 DNA follows: TGTGCCAGCAGCTTAGGTGGCGGGGGGAAAGAGACCCAGTACTTC. Amino acids: CASSLGGGGKETQYF.

The chain employs TRBV4-3 and TRBJ2-5; 7 positions match TRBD2. V was pared by 3 bases and J by 5 bases, with 0 bases of the junction left unmatched. Germline V gene data show CDR1 as LGHNA and CDR2 as YSLEER. The CDR3 has 12 residues. CDR3 DNA sequence: TGCGCCAGCAGCCAGGGAGGGGAGACCCAGTACTTC. Protein product: CASSQGGETQYF.

There are a few counts of this clone. This rearrangement joins TRBV7-9 to TRBJ2-5, with 14 bases identical to TRBD2. Germline V gene sequence: CDR1 SEHNR, CDR2 FQNEAQ (reference sequence). J was trimmed by 1 base and V by 5 bases; bases with no gene match: 3. The CDR3 runs to 16 residues. DNA for the CDR3: TGTGCCAGCAGCGGACTAGCGGGGGGCCTCCAAGAGACCCAGTACTTC. Its protein product is CASSGLAGGLQETQYF. Using reference TRBV7-9 and TRBJ2-5 for the parts outside the CDR3, the full variable domain is DTGVSQNPRHKITKRGQNVTFRCDPISEHNRLYWYRQTLGQGPEFLTYFQNEAQLEKSRLLSDRFSAERPKGSFSTLEIQRTEQGDSAMYLCASSGLAGGLQETQYFGPGTRLLVL.

The rearrangement links TRBV29-1 to TRBJ2-2; D may be TRBD2 (6 bases). Trimming pared 4 bases from V and 5 bases from J, leaving 11 bases between. CDR3 length: 13 residues. Germline loops: CDR1 SQVTM, CDR2 ANQGSEA. In DNA, the CDR3 is TGCAGCGTTGCAGGGAGGAGGACCGGGGAGCTGTTTTTT. Protein sequence: CSVAGRRTGELFF.

The chain combines TRBV19 with TRBJ1-6; tentative D call: TRBD1 (5 bases). The germline CDR1 and CDR2 sequences are LNHDA and SQIVND (reference sequence). This CDR3 region has 14 residues. V lost 1 base and J lost 9, with 10 bases in between. CDR3 DNA sequence: TGTGCCAGTAGTATAGGAGGGGTGAGTTCACCCCTCCACTTT. Translated, it gives CASSIGGVSSPLHF.

The CDR3 sequence is CASTDGTDQQYF. The CDR3, as DNA: TGTGCCAGCACCGACGGGACTGACCAGCAGTACTTC. The rearrangement joins TRBV7-9 to TRBJ2-7; tentative D call: TRBD2 (6 bases). This CDR3 has 12 amino acids. Per the germline V gene, CDR1 is SEHNR and CDR2 is FQNEAQ (reference sequence). Trimming removed 7 bases at V and 8 bases at J, with 15 bases between.

V and J are TRBV23-1 and TRBJ1-4; possibly TRBD1 for D (6 bases). TRBV23-1 is labeled an ORF, and its function is uncertain. The CDR3 consists of 20 residues. The V gene lost 0 bases and the J gene lost 2 bases, with 22 bases spanning the gap. CDR3 nucleotide sequence: TGCGCCAGCAGTCAATCGGATCGGGCAGGGGTGCAGGCGACTAATGAAAAACTGTTTTTT. Translating it yields CASSQSDRAGVQATNEKLFF.

The CDR3 coding sequence is TGTGCCAGCAGCTCCCGTTGGGGGTCATTCTCCTACGAGCAGTACTTC. Translated: CASSSRWGSFSYEQYF. The chain employs TRBV13 and TRBJ2-7; D is possibly TRBD1 or TRBD2 (5 bases each). Trimming removed 4 bases at V and 0 bases at J, with 16 bases between. The germline CDR1 and CDR2 sequences are PRHDT and FYEKMQ (reference sequence). This CDR3 contains 16 residues.

The rearrangement links TRBV29-1 to TRBJ2-7, with a weak D call TRBD2 (6 bases). V lost 8 bases and J lost 6, with 23 bases in between. In germline, CDR1 is SQVTM, CDR2 ANQGSEA. CDR3 length equals 14 residues. The CDR3 loop is CSYCLGGEPCEQYF. The CDR3 nucleotides are TGCAGCTATTGCCTGGGCGGGGAGCCATGCGAGCAGTACTTC.

This clone has more than one count but fewer than ten. The V and J genes are TRBV30 and TRBJ1-2, with a weak D call TRBD1 (5 bases). The CDR3 spans 13 residues. Per germline, CDR1 GTSNPN and CDR2 SVGIG (reference sequence). Trimming stripped 2 bases from V and 6 bases from J, with 13 bases between. The CDR3, as DNA: TGTGCCTGGAGTTGGGTCGAAGGGGATGGCTACACCTTC. Translating it yields CAWSWVEGDGYTF. Variable domain in full (rest from reference TRBV30 and TRBJ1-2): SQTIHQWPATLVQPVGSPLSLECTVEGTSNPNLYWYRQAAGRGLQLLFYSVGIGQISSEVPQNLSASRPQDRQFILSSKKLLLSDSGFYLCAWSWVEGDGYTFGSGTRLTVV.

This clone appeared a few times. The chain joins TRBV19 to TRBJ1-5; tentatively, D is TRBD1 (5 bases). Germline CDR1 reads LNHDA; CDR2 reads SQIVND (reference sequence). The CDR3 length is 14 residues. The V and J ends lost 3 bases and 5 bases respectively, with 11 bases between them. The chain's CDR3 is CASSMAGYYQPQHF. The CDR3 nucleotides are TGTGCCAGTAGTATGGCAGGGTATTATCAGCCCCAGCATTTT. The variable domain in full, with the rest retrieved from reference TRBV19 and TRBJ1-5, is DGGITQSPKYLFRKEGQNVTLSCEQNLNHDAMYWYRQDPGQGLRLIYYSQIVNDFQKGDIAEGYSVSREKKESFPLTVTSAQKNPTAFYLCASSMAGYYQPQHFGDGTRLSIL.

This sequence joins TRBV13 and TRBJ2-3; TRBD2 matches at 13 bases. CDR3 length equals 14 residues. With V trimmed by 5 bases and J by 11 bases, 7 bases remained unmatched. Germline V gene data show CDR1 as PRHDT and CDR2 as FYEKMQ (reference sequence). CDR3 coding DNA: TGTGCCAGCAGCCCCGTCGGGACTAGCGGGGAGCAGTATTTT. Its protein is CASSPVGTSGEQYF.

This clone turned up a few times. The V call is TRBV29-1, the J call TRBJ1-2; 12 positions agree with TRBD1. CDR1 SQVTM and CDR2 ANQGSEA come from the germline V gene. The CDR3 sequence is 15 residues long. V lost 1 base and J lost 2; bases outside the gene matches: 2. The DNA of the CDR3 is TGCAGCGTTGAAGCCGGGACAGGGGGCAACTATGGCTACACCTTC. Protein product: CSVEAGTGGNYGYTF.

This chain joins TRBV2 and TRBJ2-5, with TRBD2 matching 11 bases. The CDR3 is 16 amino acids. The germline V gene has CDR1 SNHLY and CDR2 FYNNEI. Trimming removed 5 bases from V and 2 bases from J; junction bases left unmatched: 7. CDR3 coding DNA: TGTGCCAGCAGTCCGACTAGCGGGGAACCACAAGAGACCCAGTACTTC. Residues: CASSPTSGEPQETQYF.

The rearrangement joins TRBV18 to TRBJ2-5; TRBD1 is a possible D gene (6 bases). Trimming cost V 1 base and J 5 bases, with 23 bases left between them. The CDR3 spans 18 residues. Germline V gives CDR1 KGHSH, CDR2 LQKENI. As DNA, the CDR3 is TGTGCCAGCTCACCACTAACGCAGGACAGATCAGAGGAGGAGACCCAGTACTTC. Protein: CASSPLTQDRSEEETQYF. Variable domain in full (rest from reference TRBV18 and TRBJ2-5): NAGVMQNPRHLVRRRGQEARLRCSPMKGHSHVYWYRQLPEEGLKFMVYLQKENIIDESGMPKERFSAEFPKEGPSILRIQQVVRGDSAAYFCASSPLTQDRSEEETQYFGPGTRLLVL.

The rearrangement links TRBV2 to TRBJ2-4; D not resolved. Germline CDR1 and CDR2: SNHLY and FYNNEI. The CDR3 is made up of 13 amino acids. Trimming pared 6 bases from V and 3 bases from J, leaving 9 bases between. In nucleotides, the CDR3 is TGTGCCAGCAGGAGCCAAGGCAAAAACATTCAGTACTTC. It codes for CASRSQGKNIQYF.

The chain carries TRBV13 and TRBJ2-3; 7 positions match TRBD1. The junction had 7 bases not matched to a gene; V was cut back by 5 bases and J by 5 bases. Germline assignment: CDR1 PRHDT and CDR2 FYEKMQ (reference sequence). The CDR3 covers 14 residues. The CDR3, as DNA: TGTGCCAGCAGCCTCGGGACAGACAAAGATACGCAGTATTTT. Protein: CASSLGTDKDTQYF.

V usage is TRBV18 and J usage is TRBJ2-7, with 9 positions matching TRBD1. Trimming cost V 6 bases and J 7 bases; bases outside gene matches: 13. The CDR3 consists of 15 residues. Germline CDR1 KGHSH, CDR2 LQKENI. CDR3 amino acids: CASSHNRDRVREQYF. DNA of the CDR3: TGTGCCAGCTCGCACAACCGGGACAGGGTAAGGGAGCAGTACTTC.

The J gene is TRBJ2-7, the V gene TRBV4-3; 10 nucleotides match TRBD1. V was clipped by 0 bases and J by 2 bases; unmatched bases: 10. CDR1 is LGHNA and CDR2 is YSLEER in the germline V gene. The CDR3 has 18 residues. CDR3 protein: CASSQEIVGTGVPYEQYF. CDR3 nucleotide sequence: TGCGCCAGCAGCCAAGAAATTGTGGGGACAGGGGTTCCCTACGAGCAGTACTTC.

The chain couples TRBV5-1 to TRBJ1-1; 9 bases are shared with TRBD1. Germline values: CDR1 SGHRS, CDR2 YFSETQ. CDR3 length equals 12 residues. Unmatched junction bases numbered 4, after V lost 7 bases and J lost 6 bases. The chain's CDR3 is CASQDRGSEAFF. The CDR3 bases are TGCGCCAGCCAGGACAGGGGCTCTGAAGCTTTCTTT. Based on the CDR3 plus reference TRBV5-1 and TRBJ1-1, the full variable domain is KAGVTQTPRYLIKTRGQQVTLSCSPISGHRSVSWYQQTPGQGLQFLFEYFSETQRNKGNFPGRFSGRQFSNSRSEMNVSTLELGDSALYLCASQDRGSEAFFGQGTRLTVV.

This clone was picked up a small number of times. The CDR3 sequence is CASSRSAGELFF. CDR3 sequence (DNA): TGTGCCAGCAGTCGGTCCGCCGGGGAGCTGTTTTTT. The rearrangement links TRBV7-6 to TRBJ2-2; D not resolved. CDR3 length: 12 amino acids. V was shortened by 6 bases and J by 6 bases, with 8 bases between the two germline ends. Germline-derived CDR1 and CDR2 are SGHVS and FNYEAQ.

The V call is TRBV29-1, the J call TRBJ2-1, with 8 bases lining up with TRBD2. The length of the CDR3 is 14 residues. Losses at the gene ends were 1 base for V and 9 bases for J; bases not matched to a gene: 8. Germline CDR1 is SQVTM and CDR2 is ANQGSEA. The CDR3 bases are TGCAGCGTTGAAGGTAGCGGGGTCGGTGGTGAGCAGTTCTTC. The encoded protein is CSVEGSGVGGEQFF.

This clone was counted a few times. The genes are TRBV4-2 and TRBJ1-6, with D perhaps matching TRBD1 (6 bases). Per germline, CDR1 LGHNA and CDR2 YNFKEQ. Trimming left V 5 bases short and J 6 bases short, with 20 bases between. There are 17 residues in the CDR3. The DNA of the CDR3 is TGTGCCAGCAGCATGAGCTCAGGGGCGCCTATTAATTCACCCCTCCACTTT. Its protein product is CASSMSSGAPINSPLHF.

Notes on this clone: The conserved phenylalanine or tryptophan is not found at the CDR3 terminus, so this likely reflects a read error. The DNA is left out, because the CDR3 cannot be placed on it with certainty; the CDR3 is given as TCRdb lists it. The rearrangement uses TRBV14 and TRBJ1-2. CDR1 SGHDN and CDR2 FVKESK come from the germline V gene. A total of 11 residues make up the CDR3, ends included. CDR3 loop: CASSPQGGGPS.

The V call is TRBV6-6, the J call TRBJ2-7, with D perhaps TRBD1 (6 bases). The germline gives CDR1 MNHNY, CDR2 SVGAGI (reference sequence). V was cut by 6 bases and J by 4 bases, with 16 bases left in between. The CDR3 covers 14 residues. CDR3 DNA sequence: TGTGCCAGCAGCTCTACAGGGATCCGGTACGAGCAGTACTTC. It specifies CASSSTGIRYEQYF.

V is TRBV7-9 and J is TRBJ2-3; the match to TRBD2 covers 7 bases. V gave up 7 bases and J gave up 0 bases; unmatched junction bases: 10. The CDR3 sequence is 16 residues long. CDR1 is SEHNR, CDR2 FQNEAQ, per germline (reference sequence). Written as DNA, the CDR3 is TGTGCCAGCATCGTTTACCGGGAGGCCAGCACAGATACGCAGTATTTT. Translating gives CASIVYREASTDTQYF.

This clone was detected once. The V call is TRBV28, the J call TRBJ1-2, with a weak D call TRBD1 (6 bases). The CDR3 runs 15 residues. Germline CDR1 is MDHEN and CDR2 is SYDVKM. The V and J ends lost 6 bases and 3 bases respectively, with 17 bases between them. The CDR3 region has the DNA TGTGCCAGCAGCGCTACAGGGATCAGCCACTATGGCTACACCTTC. Its translation: CASSATGISHYGYTF.